This T cell receptor (beta chain) is drawn from a study of somatic mutations in cytotoxic T cells in rheumatoid arthritis. Study results and limitations: The top CD8+ clone topped 20% of CD8+ cells in about an eighth of the 65 patients.

Points on this clone: The antigen is not known.

Trimming stripped 0 bases from V and 1 base from J, with 9 bases between. This CDR3 spans 15 amino acids. Per germline, CDR1 SGDLS and CDR2 YYNGEE. Produced via immunoSEQ multiplex PCR; TCRdb's table is partial and in-frame only. The sample records 9,500 to 15,000 clones, 83% being singletons. Buffy coats from blood donors, median age 56 years (range 21-70), less than 60% female, served as healthy controls. This chain links TRBV9 with TRBJ2-3; perhaps TRBD2 as D (5 bases). Sequencing was done on a sample of CD8+ T cells sorted from blood. The TCR was taken from a woman in her sixties or seventies in good health. The DNA for the CDR3 is TGTGCCAGCAGCGTAGCTGTCGGGGGCACAGATACGCAGTATTTT. Translated, it gives CASSVAVGGTDTQYF.